This passage covers 15 T cell receptor beta chains from one sample sequenced in a study of blood T cell repertoires in COVID-19. The method was immunoSEQ multiplex PCR; TCRdb's version includes in-frame clones alone and lacks a portion of them. Of tens of thousands of clones listed, just under 85% are singletons. The specimen sequenced was peripheral blood. Every receptor here comes from a woman aged 55-69 years with acute or convalescent COVID-19.

The rearrangement uses TRBV19 and TRBJ1-2, with D uncertain. The ends were cut back, 9 bases at V and 7 bases at J, with 18 bases in the middle. Germline CDR1 LNHDA, CDR2 SQIVND (reference sequence). CDR3 length equals 13 residues. CDR3: CASAPAGFGGYTF. The CDR3 bases are TGTGCCAGCGCCCCCGCGGGCTTTGGTGGCTACACCTTC.

This sequence joins TRBV28 and TRBJ1-2; TRBD1 matches at 10 bases. Germline V gene data show CDR1 as MDHEN and CDR2 as SYDVKM. The CDR3 contains 15 residues. Trimming removed 4 bases from V and 7 bases from J; junction bases left unmatched: 9. DNA of the CDR3: TGTGCCAGCAGTTCTCCGACAGGGGGCTTGGTTGGCTACACCTTC. Translated: CASSSPTGGLVGYTF.

The genes are TRBV18 and TRBJ2-2; perhaps TRBD1 as D (5 bases). This CDR3 is built from 15 residues. Between the trimmed V and J ends, which lost 3 bases and 1 base, there was a span of 9 bases. CDR1 is KGHSH and CDR2 is LQKENI in the germline V gene. CDR3 loop: CASSPIGQNTGELFF. The CDR3 bases are TGTGCCAGCTCACCTATTGGACAGAACACCGGGGAGCTGTTTTTT. Based on the CDR3 plus reference TRBV18 and TRBJ2-2, the full variable domain is NAGVMQNPRHLVRRRGQEARLRCSPMKGHSHVYWYRQLPEEGLKFMVYLQKENIIDESGMPKERFSAEFPKEGPSILRIQQVVRGDSAAYFCASSPIGQNTGELFFGEGSRLTVL.

The chain carries TRBV5-1 and TRBJ1-4; unclear D gene. This CDR3 is 14 amino acids long. Trimming left V 2 bases short and J 0 bases short, with 5 bases between. Germline CDR1 and CDR2: SGHRS and YFSETQ. CDR3 region: CASSFFATNEKLFF. The DNA for the CDR3 is TGCGCCAGCAGCTTCTTTGCAACTAATGAAAAACTGTTTTTT. Full variable domain (rest looked up from reference TRBV5-1 and TRBJ1-4): KAGVTQTPRYLIKTRGQQVTLSCSPISGHRSVSWYQQTPGQGLQFLFEYFSETQRNKGNFPGRFSGRQFSNSRSEMNVSTLELGDSALYLCASSFFATNEKLFFGSGTQLSVL.

The chain is built from TRBV9 and TRBJ2-7; 10 bases agree with TRBD1. Trimming cost V 4 bases and J 0 bases; bases outside gene matches: 4. The V gene's germline CDR1 is SGDLS and CDR2 YYNGEE. There are 15 residues in the CDR3. The chain's CDR3 is CASSPWTGGSYEQYF. In DNA form, the CDR3 reads TGTGCCAGCAGCCCCTGGACAGGGGGCTCCTACGAGCAGTACTTC.

The count of this clone is one. The chain recombines TRBV19 with TRBJ1-2; 8 bases match TRBD1. Trimming removed 5 bases from V and 2 bases from J; junction bases left unmatched: 19. The germline CDR1 and CDR2 sequences are LNHDA and SQIVND (reference sequence). This CDR3 is 19 amino acids long. Here the CDR3 reads CASSPRGLTQGQGNYGYTF. The CDR3, as DNA: TGTGCCAGTAGTCCGAGGGGGTTGACCCAAGGACAGGGAAACTATGGCTACACCTTC. Supplemented by reference TRBV19 and TRBJ1-2, the full variable domain reads DGGITQSPKYLFRKEGQNVTLSCEQNLNHDAMYWYRQDPGQGLRLIYYSQIVNDFQKGDIAEGYSVSREKKESFPLTVTSAQKNPTAFYLCASSPRGLTQGQGNYGYTFGSGTRLTVV.

The rearrangement joins TRBV5-1 to TRBJ1-1; TRBD1 matches at 10 bases. Germline V lookup: CDR1 SGHRS, CDR2 YFSETQ. The CDR3 length is 14 residues. The ends lost 4 bases at V and 7 bases at J; junction bases unmatched: 7. CDR3 region: CASSHPDRGNEAFF. CDR3 DNA sequence: TGCGCCAGCAGCCATCCGGACAGGGGGAATGAAGCTTTCTTT.

This rearrangement joins TRBV6-5 to TRBJ2-1; 8 nucleotides agree with TRBD1. After removal of 4 bases from V and 2 bases from J, the junction contained 4 bases not matched to a gene. CDR1 is MNHEY and CDR2 is SVGAGI in the germline V gene. CDR3 length: 15 amino acids. The CDR3 coding sequence is TGTGCCAGCAGTTTTAGGACAGGGCCCTACAATGAGCAGTTCTTC. Its translation is CASSFRTGPYNEQFF.

The rearrangement links TRBV28 to TRBJ2-6, with D unresolved. Germline V gene sequence: CDR1 MDHEN, CDR2 SYDVKM. The V end lost 6 bases, the J end lost 0 bases, and 18 bases lay between the germline ends. The CDR3 has 18 amino acids. The CDR3 reads CASRSPGSAPSGANVLTF. For the CDR3, the DNA is TGTGCCAGCAGATCCCCCGGCAGCGCACCCTCTGGGGCCAACGTCCTGACTTTC.

This sequence joins TRBV3-1 (or the pseudogene TRBV3-2) and TRBJ1-5, with D possibly being TRBD1 (6 bases). CDR1 and CDR2 from the germline V gene are LGHDT and YNNKEL (reference sequence). The V gene lost 5 bases and the J gene lost 4 bases, with 15 bases spanning the gap. The length of the CDR3 is 15 residues. CDR3 sequence (DNA): TGTGCCAGCAGCAACACCGGGACACCGAATCAGCCCCAGCATTTT. It specifies CASSNTGTPNQPQHF.

The chain joins TRBV9 to TRBJ2-2, with 10 nucleotides matching TRBD2. V was clipped by 7 bases and J by 9 bases; unmatched bases: 9. This CDR3 comprises 14 residues. Germline lookup yields CDR1 SGDLS and CDR2 YYNGEE. DNA for the CDR3: TGTGCCAGCCAGACAGCGGGGGGGCCAAGGGAGCTGTTTTTT. Encoded protein: CASQTAGGPRELFF.

The chain joins TRBV18 to TRBJ2-3; 12 bases fit TRBD1. Germline-derived CDR1 and CDR2 are KGHSH and LQKENI. V was clipped by 2 bases and J by 3 bases; unmatched bases: 24. This CDR3 contains 23 residues. The CDR3 region has the DNA TGTGCCAGCTCACCATCATGGGACAGGGGGCACGAAGGACCTGTCTCGGGGACAGATACGCAGTATTTT. It codes for CASSPSWDRGHEGPVSGTDTQYF.

The V and J genes are TRBV9 and TRBJ2-3, with D possibly being TRBD1 (6 bases). V lost 0 bases and J lost 3, with 17 bases in between. The germline V gene encodes CDR1 SGDLS and CDR2 YYNGEE. This CDR3 spans 17 amino acids. The CDR3 region has the DNA TGTGCCAGCAGCGTAGGACCGCAGGGGCTTAGAACAGATACGCAGTATTTT. Residues: CASSVGPQGLRTDTQYF.

V and J are TRBV5-4 and TRBJ2-7, with a possible D match to TRBD2 (7 bases). V was shortened by 2 bases and J by 5 bases, with 11 bases between the two germline ends. Germline V CDR1 and CDR2: SGHNT, YYREEE (reference sequence). The CDR3 consists of 13 residues. The CDR3 loop reads CASSFKGGNEQYF. The CDR3 coding sequence is TGTGCCAGCAGCTTCAAGGGGGGGAACGAGCAGTACTTC.

The rearrangement joins TRBV21-1 to TRBJ2-7; TRBD1, the table's D call, lacks a check against the DNA. TRBV21-1 is noted as a pseudogene. The CDR3 is 16 amino acids. In DNA form, the CDR3 reads TGTGCCAGCAGCAAAGCGGGGGCCAGGGGAGCCTACGAGCAGTACTTC. The encoded protein is CASSKAGARGAYEQYF.